This T cell receptor beta chain was sequenced during a study of cytomegalovirus exposure and HLA in healthy donors. Study results and limitations: Researchers reported in a later analysis that a missense DCLRE1C variant was tied to TCR beta V- and J-gene trimming. There were 164 TCR beta chains listed as cytomegalovirus-associated. 87-base-pair reads could not separate some V segments, including TRBV6-2 and TRBV6-3.

This clone was detected only a few times. Its antigen is unknown. PCR involved 60 Vbeta and 13 Jbeta primers. Sequencing was performed with immunoSEQ multiplex PCR; in TCRdb, only in-frame clones are kept and a portion is missing. The table has 90,000 to 100,000 clones, roughly 10% seen once; the top ten hold about 5%. The CDR3 totals 19 residues. The clonotype was recovered from a man in his forties or fifties in good health and CMV-seropositive. V usage is TRBV6-7 and J usage is TRBJ2-5, with a tentative D call TRBD2 (6 bases). The better agreement between TRBJ2-7 and the DNA end casts doubt on the J call. TRBV6-7 qualifies as an ORF whose function is uncertain. Sample: PBMCs. The CDR3 loop is CASTPQPKTPGLLSYEQYF. CDR3 nucleotide sequence: TGTGCCAGCACCCCACAACCTAAGACTCCGGGACTTCTCTCCTACGAGCAGTACTTC.